The 21 T cell receptor beta chains below all came from one sample that was sequenced in a study of T cells after yellow fever vaccination. TCRdb redid the calling of the 5' RACE reads with MiXCR, one entry per CDR3 protein. Here the sample spans about 63,000 distinct CDR3 sequences, around 7.4% being singletons. This material consisted of CD8+ T cells sorted from PBMCs, taken 15 days after the yellow fever booster vaccination. These receptors were collected from a man younger than 40 who received the YFV17D yellow fever vaccine.

At least ten counts were recorded for this clonotype. V is TRBV5-1 and J is TRBJ2-7; D uncertain. CDR1 is SGHRS and CDR2 is YFSETQ in the germline V gene. Trimming removed 0 bases at V and 2 bases at J, with 9 bases between. There are 14 residues in the CDR3. The CDR3 DNA reads as TGCGCCAGCAGCTTGGGGGCCCTCACCTACGAGCAGTACTTC. It encodes CASSLGALTYEQYF.

Many counts were recorded for this clonotype. The genes are TRBV25-1 and TRBJ2-3, with no clear D. The ends were cut back, 6 bases at V and 4 bases at J, with 5 bases in the middle. The CDR3 contains 11 residues. Germline V CDR1 and CDR2: MGHDK, SYGVNS. The CDR3 sequence: CASRGADTQYF. CDR3 nucleotides: TGTGCCAGCAGGGGTGCAGATACGCAGTATTTT. Variable domain in full (rest from reference TRBV25-1 and TRBJ2-3): EADIYQTPRYLVIGTGKKITLECSQTMGHDKMYWYQQDPGMELHLIHYSYGVNSTEKGDLSSESTVSRIRTEHFPLTLESARPSHTSQYLCASRGADTQYFGPGTRLTVL.

The chain links TRBV20-1 to TRBJ2-1; D possibly uses TRBD1 or TRBD2 (5 bases each). CDR1 is DFQATT and CDR2 is SNEGSKA in the germline V gene (reference sequence). The CDR3 covers 14 residues. Trimming removed 1 base at V and 7 bases at J, with 14 bases between. The CDR3, as DNA: TGCAGTGCTAGAGTGTCAGGCAGGGAGAATGAGCAGTTCTTC. This gives the protein CSARVSGRENEQFF.

Notes on this clonotype: Possible read error: a much larger clone is one base away. The chain carries TRBV24-1 and TRBJ2-1; 9 bases agree with TRBD2. Looked up from germline, CDR1 is KGHDR and CDR2 is SFDVKD. CDR3 length equals 16 residues. Here the CDR3 reads CVTSDERTSEANEQFF. The CDR3 DNA is TGTGTCACCAGTGATGAAAGGACTAGCGAGGCCAATGAGCAGTTCTTC.

This clonotype was detected many times. The genes are TRBV6-5 and TRBJ2-7; 9 bases match TRBD2. V was clipped by 5 bases and J by 4 bases; unmatched bases: 6. CDR3 length: 14 amino acids. Germline V lookup: CDR1 MNHEY, CDR2 SVGAGI. The CDR3 DNA sequence: TGTGCCAGCAGTACCGAAACTAGCGGGTACGAGCAGTACTTC. Protein: CASSTETSGYEQYF.

This clonotype was seen many times. V usage is TRBV5-5 and J usage is TRBJ2-7; D is ambiguous. This CDR3 region has 13 residues. V was pared by 0 bases and J by 3 bases, with 7 bases between. From germline, CDR1 is SGHKS and CDR2 YYEKEE (reference sequence). In DNA form, the CDR3 reads TGTGCCAGCAGCTTGGAAGCTGACTACGAGCAGTACTTC. The encoded protein is CASSLEADYEQYF. Based on the CDR3 plus reference TRBV5-5 and TRBJ2-7, the full variable domain is DAGVTQSPTHLIKTRGQQVTLRCSPISGHKSVSWYQQVLGQGPQFIFQYYEKEERGRGNFPDRFSARQFPNYSSELNVNALLLGDSALYLCASSLEADYEQYFGPGTRLTVT.

This clonotype was picked up many times. This chain uses TRBV6-5 with TRBJ1-2; 7 nucleotides match TRBD1. The V gene end was trimmed by 3 bases and the J gene end by 6 bases; junction bases not matched to a gene: 4. The CDR3 length is 13 residues. In germline, CDR1 is MNHEY, CDR2 SVGAGI. The CDR3 DNA reads TGTGCCAGCAGTTATGAGCAGGGGGATGGCTACACCTTC. Amino acid sequence: CASSYEQGDGYTF.

This clonotype was seen at least ten times. The chain carries TRBV12-3 or TRBV12-4 and TRBJ2-1; possibly TRBD1 or TRBD2 for D (5 bases each). Deletions cut 5 bases from V and 0 bases from J, with 11 bases between. This CDR3 is built from 15 residues. CDR3 sequence: CASSRKGSSYNEQFF. The CDR3 DNA reads TGTGCCAGCAGTAGAAAGGGGAGCTCCTACAATGAGCAGTTCTTC.

The genes are TRBV11-3 and TRBJ2-1; a possible D gene is TRBD2 (6 bases). Germline V gives CDR1 SGHNT, CDR2 YENEEA. This CDR3 has 17 residues. Trimming left V 1 base short and J 2 bases short, with 15 bases between. CDR3 residues: CASSLANTGVAYNEQFF. In nucleotides, the CDR3 is TGTGCCAGCAGCTTAGCCAACACGGGAGTGGCCTACAATGAGCAGTTCTTC.

This clonotype was observed many times. V gene TRBV5-4 combines with J gene TRBJ2-1; unclear D gene. From germline, CDR1 is SGHNT and CDR2 YYREEE (reference sequence). The CDR3 contains 13 residues. The V end lost 0 bases, the J end lost 6 bases, and 7 bases lay between the germline ends. The CDR3 region is CASSLGNPNEQFF. The CDR3 coding sequence is TGTGCCAGCAGCTTGGGGAACCCCAATGAGCAGTTCTTC.

This clonotype was seen a few times. The rearrangement joins TRBV5-4 to TRBJ2-1, with 7 bases lining up with TRBD2. Germline-derived CDR1 and CDR2 are SGHNT and YYREEE (reference sequence). The J segment lost 4 bases and the V segment lost 3 bases, leaving 13 bases of the junction unmatched. The CDR3 has 17 residues. As DNA, the CDR3 is TGTGCCAGCAGCTCGCTAACCGTAGCGGGCCAGTACAATGAGCAGTTCTTC. It translates to CASSSLTVAGQYNEQFF.

This rearrangement joins TRBV5-6 to TRBJ2-7; a possible D gene is TRBD2 (6 bases). Trimming took off 0 bases at V and 9 bases at J, with 13 bases between the two ends. This CDR3 is 13 amino acids long. Germline values: CDR1 SGHDT, CDR2 YYEEEE. CDR3 bases: TGTGCCAGCAGCTTGGCCGGGAGACGCGGGCAGTACTTC. Residues: CASSLAGRRGQYF.

This clonotype was seen more than once but under ten times. This chain joins TRBV7-9 and TRBJ2-1; the D call may be TRBD1 or TRBD2 (6 bases each). With 3 bases removed from V and 4 bases from J, the gap between germline ends came to 13 bases. This CDR3 is 15 amino acids long. CDR1 SEHNR and CDR2 FQNEAQ come from the germline V gene (reference sequence). CDR3 region: CASSLGGPTYNEQFF. CDR3 DNA sequence: TGTGCCAGCAGCTTGGGGGGCCCTACGTACAATGAGCAGTTCTTC.

This clonotype was seen ten or more times. CDR3 coding DNA: TGTGCCAGCAGTAATCCTAGCGGTCAAGAGACCCAGTACTTC. Its protein is CASSNPSGQETQYF. The V call is TRBV2, the J call TRBJ2-5, with 7 bases lining up with TRBD2. Germline CDR1 reads SNHLY; CDR2 reads FYNNEI. CDR3 length equals 14 residues. Trimming cost V 5 bases and J 2 bases; bases outside gene matches: 5.

This clonotype showed up many times. The chain joins TRBV4-3 to TRBJ2-1, with TRBD2 matching over 10 bases. V gave up 6 bases and J gave up 2 bases; unmatched junction bases: 7. The CDR3 loop spans 16 amino acids. Germline assignment: CDR1 LGHNA and CDR2 YSLEER. CDR3 sequence (DNA): TGCGCCAGCAGACCAAGCCTAGCGGGAGCCTACAATGAGCAGTTCTTC. Translating gives CASRPSLAGAYNEQFF.

This clonotype was seen repeatedly, ten times or more. V usage is TRBV4-1 and J usage is TRBJ2-7; TRBD2 matches at 13 bases. The CDR3 runs 15 residues. Germline V gene sequence: CDR1 MGHRA, CDR2 YSYEKL. The J segment lost 3 bases and the V segment lost 4 bases, leaving 3 bases of the junction unmatched. This CDR3 is CASSLRLAGGYEQYF. Written as DNA, the CDR3 is TGCGCCAGCAGCCTGCGACTAGCGGGGGGCTACGAGCAGTACTTC.

This clonotype was seen repeatedly, ten times or more. The gene calls are TRBV20-1 and TRBJ1-1; a possible D gene is TRBD1 (5 bases). This CDR3 has 13 amino acids. The V and J ends lost 2 bases and 3 bases respectively, with 10 bases between them. Germline CDR1 reads DFQATT; CDR2 reads SNEGSKA (reference sequence). The DNA for the CDR3 is TGCAGTGCTAGATCGGGGGGGGACACTGAAGCTTTCTTT. As protein: CSARSGGDTEAFF.

There are many counts of this clonotype. The chain employs TRBV7-2 and TRBJ2-3, with D possibly being TRBD2 (5 bases). This CDR3 has 15 residues. Trimming shortened V by 1 base and J by 4 bases, and 12 bases separated the two germline ends. Germline CDR1 and CDR2: SGHTA and FQGNSA. The CDR3 region has the DNA TGTGCCAGCAGCTTAGATCCGGGATATGCAGATACGCAGTATTTT. Protein: CASSLDPGYADTQYF.

This clonotype was counted ten times or more. The chain recombines TRBV12-3 or TRBV12-4 with TRBJ2-1, with 7 bases that match TRBD1. The CDR3 length is 15 residues. V gave up 6 bases and J gave up 5 bases; unmatched junction bases: 10. This CDR3 reads CASSLLGQVNNEQFF. In DNA form, the CDR3 reads TGTGCCAGCAGCCTTCTCGGACAGGTCAACAATGAGCAGTTCTTC.

This clonotype came up many times. The chain has TRBV5-1 and TRBJ1-2; possible D gene TRBD1, 5 bases. The CDR3 is made up of 14 amino acids. V was cut by 4 bases and J by 4 bases, with 14 bases left in between. Germline values: CDR1 SGHRS, CDR2 YFSETQ. CDR3 bases: TGCGCCAGCAGCAGGGGCGTGTGGGGCTATGGCTACACCTTC. Residues: CASSRGVWGYGYTF.

The genes are TRBV7-9 and TRBJ2-1; the match to TRBD2 covers 8 bases. The CDR3 runs to 15 residues. Trimming removed 1 base from V and 1 base from J; junction bases left unmatched: 0. Germline V lookup: CDR1 SEHNR, CDR2 FQNEAQ (reference sequence). The CDR3 loop reads CASSLVAGSYNEQFF. CDR3 bases: TGTGCCAGCAGCTTAGTAGCGGGATCCTACAATGAGCAGTTCTTC. Full variable domain (missing parts from reference TRBV7-9 and TRBJ2-1): DTGVSQNPRHKITKRGQNVTFRCDPISEHNRLYWYRQTLGQGPEFLTYFQNEAQLEKSRLLSDRFSAERPKGSFSTLEIQRTEQGDSAMYLCASSLVAGSYNEQFFGPGTRLTVL.